The 10 T cell receptor beta chains below come from one sample, sequenced in a study of shared clonotypes between healthy human individuals (TCRdb year 2020). Receptor libraries were prepared by the immunoSEQ multiplex PCR assay. This is the immuneACCESS table as TCRdb keeps it, with only in-frame sequences that have V and J called. A part of the clones is gone; compared with another copy, unresolved V genes explain less than half, and the rest is unexplained. Here the sample has 2 million to 2.5 million clones; more than 80% occur a single time. Clones ranked in the top ten supply under 0.45% of the sample. The sequenced sample was naive CD4+ T cells from PBMCs. Per the publication, the cell subset or site label means: CD45RA+ positively selected. These receptors were obtained from a man between 18 and 35 years old in good health. Some clones in this sample may be carry-over from other donors' samples.

The CDR3 nucleotides are TGTGCCAGCACCACCATGGGGGGGGCCGGTATCTACGAGCAGTACTTC. This gives the protein CASTTMGGAGIYEQYF. The gene calls are TRBV7-9 and TRBJ2-7, with a weak D call TRBD2 (7 bases). The CDR3 is made up of 16 amino acids. The germline V and J ends were trimmed by 7 bases and 3 bases, with 22 bases remaining between them. Germline CDR1 and CDR2: SEHNR and FQNEAQ (reference sequence).

As to this clone: The same CDR3 can be traced to other DNA sequences in this sample. The gene calls are TRBV29-1 and TRBJ1-2; D gene unclear. The CDR3 has 11 amino acids. The V and J ends lost 4 bases and 3 bases respectively, with 6 bases between them. Per germline, CDR1 SQVTM and CDR2 ANQGSEA. The CDR3 is CSVGRDYGYTF. In nucleotides, the CDR3 is TGCAGCGTTGGTAGGGACTATGGCTACACCTTC.

V usage is TRBV29-1 and J usage is TRBJ2-7; possibly TRBD1 or TRBD2 for D (6 bases each). In germline, CDR1 is SQVTM, CDR2 ANQGSEA. This CDR3 has 17 residues. Deletions cut 4 bases from V and 0 bases from J, with 22 bases between. As DNA, the CDR3 is TGCAGCGTTGTAGGGGGGAGTAACTTAAGGAGCTCCTACGAGCAGTACTTC. Its protein product is CSVVGGSNLRSSYEQYF.

The rearrangement joins TRBV28 to TRBJ2-4; tentative D call: TRBD1 (6 bases). The CDR3 runs 16 residues. Germline-derived CDR1 and CDR2 are MDHEN and SYDVKM. V lost 5 bases and J 3 bases, leaving 17 bases between the germline ends. The DNA of the CDR3 is TGTGCCAGCAGTGGCGGCGGACAGAACTTCAAAAACATTCAGTACTTC. Translation gives CASSGGGQNFKNIQYF.

The CDR3 DNA reads as TGTGCCTGGACAATAGCGGGAGCGTACAATGAGCAGTTCTTC. It encodes CAWTIAGAYNEQFF. This rearrangement joins TRBV30 to TRBJ2-1; 9 nucleotides agree with TRBD2. After removal of 4 bases from V and 4 bases from J, the junction contained 5 bases not matched to a gene. Germline assignment: CDR1 GTSNPN and CDR2 SVGIG (reference sequence). The CDR3 is made up of 14 amino acids.

Of note for this clone: Other nucleotide sequences in the sample specify the same CDR3. The V gene is TRBV19, the J gene TRBJ1-2; maybe TRBD1 (5 bases). Trimming removed 7 bases at V and 8 bases at J, with 26 bases between. In germline, CDR1 is LNHDA, CDR2 SQIVND (reference sequence). CDR3 size: 16 residues. The CDR3 DNA reads TGTGCCAGTACCATCACGGGGGAGACGGTACTATGGGGCTACACCTTC. Encoded protein: CASTITGETVLWGYTF.

This clone appeared a few times. At the DNA level, this CDR3 is encoded by other sequences in the same sample as well. The rearrangement uses TRBV5-1 and TRBJ2-1; D is perhaps TRBD2 (5 bases). This CDR3 contains 15 residues. The V end was cut by 0 bases, the J end by 0 bases, with 7 bases between. CDR1 SGHRS and CDR2 YFSETQ come from the germline V gene. This chain's CDR3 is CASSLEGSSYNEQFF. The CDR3 region has the DNA TGCGCCAGCAGCTTGGAAGGGAGCTCCTACAATGAGCAGTTCTTC.

This chain joins TRBV6-5 and TRBJ1-5; 7 bases line up with TRBD1. Germline V gives CDR1 MNHEY, CDR2 SVGAGI. This CDR3 region has 14 residues. With V trimmed by 7 bases and J by 3 bases, 6 bases remained unmatched. In nucleotides, the CDR3 is TGTGCCAGCACCCCAGGGGGTGACAATCAGCCCCAGCATTTT. Translated, it gives CASTPGGDNQPQHF.

V is TRBV6-1 and J is TRBJ2-7; D is undetermined. The V end was cut by 4 bases, the J end by 4 bases, with 11 bases between. This CDR3 spans 13 amino acids. Germline assignment: CDR1 MNHNS and CDR2 SASEGT. The CDR3 spells CASSGLNRYEQYF. In nucleotides, the CDR3 is TGTGCCAGCAGTGGCCTGAACAGATACGAGCAGTACTTC.

This chain joins TRBV5-1 and TRBJ2-3; TRBD1 matches at 7 bases. Unmatched junction bases numbered 8, after V lost 2 bases and J lost 2 bases. This CDR3 is built from 16 residues. Germline assignment: CDR1 SGHRS and CDR2 YFSETQ. In DNA, the CDR3 is TGCGCCAGCAGCTTACTCCGGGACAGCCACACAGATACGCAGTATTTT. Translation gives CASSLLRDSHTDTQYF.